The clone carrying this T cell receptor (beta chain) was seen a few times. Antigen: not known. This entry comes from a study of cytomegalovirus exposure and HLA in healthy donors. The study, taken as a whole, reports: CMV serostatus stood as the only immune exposure information on hand. In an earlier analysis, productive rearrangement rates for most beta V segments clustered near 87% or 30%.

A multiplex PCR was run with 60 Vbeta primers and 13 Jbeta primers. Produced via immunoSEQ multiplex PCR; TCRdb's table is partial and in-frame only. Of about 96,000 clones listed, roughly 74% are singletons. The sequenced material came from PBMCs. The clonotype originates from a female donor in good health and CMV-seropositive.

The CDR3, as DNA: TGTGCAAGTCGCCGGACAGGGTGGCAGCCCCAGCATTTT. Amino acid sequence: CASRRTGWQPQHF. The chain joins TRBV12-2 to TRBJ1-5; TRBD1 reflects the table's D call only, with no check against the DNA. TRBV12-2 is labeled a pseudogene. This CDR3 region has 13 residues.